This T cell receptor (beta chain) was observed in a study of shared clonotypes between healthy human individuals. Background on the study: The plates for each donor numbered three CD4 naive, three CD4 memory, two CD8 naive and one CD8 memory. Study-level results: Naive CD4 clonotypes were shared across a few donors at roughly 5%. Non-shared clonotypes had lower generation probabilities than clonotypes shared by all four sorted-subset donors.

Every subset had its genomic DNA shared out evenly among several immunoSEQ plates. Method: immunoSEQ multiplex PCR; TCRdb's copy keeps in-frame clones and lacks some. The repertoire holds 550,000 to 850,000 clones, around 72% seen once, with 1.7% in the top ten. This clone was counted a single time. Its matching antigen is unknown. The material sequenced was memory CD4+ T cells sorted from blood. The subset was: CD45RA-negative fraction. The origin of this receptor is a woman aged 25-40 years in good health.

The CDR3 sequence is CASSREGQSYEQYF. The CDR3 bases are TGTGCCAGCAGCCGAGAGGGACAGTCCTACGAGCAGTACTTC. The chain carries TRBV7-9 and TRBJ2-7, with TRBD1 matching 7 bases. The CDR3 runs 14 residues. Germline V gives CDR1 SEHNR, CDR2 FQNEAQ (reference sequence). V shed 5 bases, J shed 1 base, and the junction held 5 bases outside the gene matches.